This T cell receptor beta chain is drawn from a study of T cell responses to AZD1222 COVID-19 vaccine. Study information: Whether given at about 4 or about 12 weeks, second doses were pooled.

Libraries were prepared by immunoSEQ multiplex PCR; TCRdb keeps only in-frame clonotypes and omits some of them. In the table there are roughly 120,000 clones, approximately 92% of which are singletons. The study, taken as a whole, reports: Vaccine-associated CD4 TCRs spanned spike, dominant at 160-218 and 743-854. White British people made up most donors, females outnumbered males, and clonal diversity was possibly underestimated. Nearly half of spike-specific TCRs reportedly target unmutated variant regions.

CDR1 is SGHVS, CDR2 FNYEAQ, per germline. V dropped 1 base and J dropped 7; count of bases not matched to a gene: 9. The CDR3 covers 16 residues. Worth noting for this clone: As yet, its antigen is unknown.

The sequence was obtained from an adult in good health. The chain joins TRBV7-6 to TRBJ2-1; 8 nucleotides align to TRBD2. Here the sequenced sample was peripheral blood, taken on day 0 of AZD1222 vaccination. The CDR3 reads CASSLEGTGGLNEQFF. The CDR3 region has the DNA TGTGCCAGCAGCTTAGAGGGTACGGGAGGGTTAAATGAGCAGTTCTTC.